This T cell receptor beta chain was identified in a study of control samples from healthy donors and cancer patients. Profiling relied on immunoSEQ multiplex PCR, and the TCRdb table lists in-frame clones only, not all of them. The sample has tens of thousands of clones, roughly 84% seen once. CDR3 length equals 17 residues. CDR1 SGDLS and CDR2 YYNGEE come from the germline V gene. The trim removed 5 bases at V and 0 bases at J, leaving 10 bases unmatched. Sequenced material: PBMCs. The chain carries TRBV9 and TRBJ2-1; 8 nucleotides line up with TRBD1. This TCR derives from a man between 65 and 80 years old with lung cancer. CDR3 loop: CASSGRGQGVSYNEQFF. The CDR3 DNA sequence: TGTGCCAGCAGTGGGCGTGGACAGGGCGTCTCCTACAATGAGCAGTTCTTC.